Shown below are 28 T cell receptor beta chains from a single sample sequenced in a study of T-cell memory formation after mild COVID-19. MiXCR was run by TCRdb on the 5' RACE reads, yielding one entry per CDR3 protein. The sample lists 350,000 to 500,000 distinct CDR3 sequences, roughly 18% occurring once. What was sequenced was PBMCs or a T cell subset sorted from them (not recorded which). The receptor source for this set is a man younger than 30 who had mild COVID-19 (a few samples of this study predate the infection). Cell type and time point are not known.

The J gene is TRBJ2-1, the V gene TRBV6-2 or TRBV6-3; D is perhaps TRBD1 (6 bases). Trimming stripped 8 bases from V and 4 bases from J, with 18 bases between. Germline V gene lookup returns CDR1 MNHEY and CDR2 SVGEGT. This CDR3 comprises 15 residues. In DNA, the CDR3 is TGTGCCAGCCGGCAGGGGCCCGAACCTTACAATGAGCAGTTCTTC. This translates into CASRQGPEPYNEQFF.

This clonotype was picked up a small number of times. The chain carries TRBV19 and TRBJ1-1; D may be TRBD1 (6 bases). Between the trimmed V and J ends, which lost 10 bases and 2 bases, there was a span of 14 bases. Germline loops: CDR1 LNHDA, CDR2 SQIVND (reference sequence). This CDR3 contains 13 residues. CDR3 sequence (DNA): TGTGCCACCGGCGGACAGATAAACACTGAAGCTTTCTTT. It yields the protein CATGGQINTEAFF. Full variable domain (missing parts from reference TRBV19 and TRBJ1-1): DGGITQSPKYLFRKEGQNVTLSCEQNLNHDAMYWYRQDPGQGLRLIYYSQIVNDFQKGDIAEGYSVSREKKESFPLTVTSAQKNPTAFYLCATGGQINTEAFFGQGTRLTVV.

This chain joins TRBV15 and TRBJ2-3, with 10 bases matching TRBD2. The germline CDR1 and CDR2 sequences are LNHNV and YYDKDF (reference sequence). The trim removed 5 bases at V and 0 bases at J, leaving 5 bases unmatched. CDR3 length: 16 amino acids. The CDR3 nucleotides are TGTGCCACCAGCGAAAGCGGGAGGGGTAGCACAGATACGCAGTATTTT. It translates to CATSESGRGSTDTQYF.

The chain joins TRBV2 to TRBJ2-5, with 12 bases aligning to TRBD1. The germline gives CDR1 SNHLY, CDR2 FYNNEI. The CDR3 loop spans 14 amino acids. The ends lost 6 bases at V and 5 bases at J; junction bases unmatched: 4. CDR3 in amino acids: CASRGDRGRETQYF. As DNA, the CDR3 is TGTGCCAGCAGAGGGGACAGGGGGCGGGAGACCCAGTACTTC.

This clonotype was recorded only once. V and J are TRBV6-2 or TRBV6-3 and TRBJ2-5; 7 bases agree with TRBD1. Trimming cost V 2 bases and J 5 bases; bases outside gene matches: 11. This CDR3 contains 16 residues. Per germline, CDR1 MNHEY and CDR2 SVGEGT. Here the CDR3 DNA reads TGTGCCAGCAGTTACCCGGCCCGACAGGGCAAGGAGACCCAGTACTTC. The encoded protein is CASSYPARQGKETQYF.

This chain joins TRBV12-3 or TRBV12-4 and TRBJ2-1, with D unclear. This CDR3 has 13 residues. Trimming left V 1 base short and J 5 bases short, with 6 bases between. The CDR3 loop reads CASSLGSHNEQFF. In DNA form, the CDR3 reads TGTGCCAGCAGTTTAGGTTCTCACAATGAGCAGTTCTTC.

This clonotype appeared many times. This sequence joins TRBV14 and TRBJ2-7, with TRBD1 as a possible D gene (6 bases). The germline V gene encodes CDR1 SGHDN and CDR2 FVKESK. CDR3 length: 14 residues. Trimming took off 1 base at V and 4 bases at J, with 11 bases between the two ends. This CDR3 reads CASSQAGDGYEQYV. CDR3 DNA: TGTGCCAGCAGCCAAGCAGGGGATGGGTACGAGCAGTACGTC.

This rearrangement joins TRBV9 to TRBJ2-2, with TRBD2 matching 11 bases. With V trimmed by 3 bases and J by 5 bases, 3 bases remained unmatched. The CDR3 loop spans 15 amino acids. Germline CDR1 SGDLS, CDR2 YYNGEE. The CDR3 loop reads CASSDSGGDTGELFF. The DNA for the CDR3 is TGTGCCAGCAGCGATAGCGGGGGGGATACCGGGGAGCTGTTTTTT.

This sequence joins TRBV20-1 and TRBJ1-6, with TRBD1 as a possible D gene (5 bases). The germline V gene encodes CDR1 DFQATT and CDR2 SNEGSKA (reference sequence). V lost 1 base and J 7 bases, leaving 8 bases between the germline ends. CDR3 length: 13 residues. The CDR3 loop is CSARAGTNSPLHF. The CDR3, as DNA: TGCAGTGCTAGAGCAGGGACCAATTCACCCCTCCACTTT.

V is TRBV5-1 and J is TRBJ1-6, with D possibly matching TRBD1 (6 bases). Trimming took 3 bases from V and 6 from J, leaving 16 bases between them. The CDR3 sequence is 16 residues long. CDR1 is SGHRS, CDR2 YFSETQ, per germline. The chain's CDR3 is CASSSNRGGANSPLHF. CDR3 sequence (DNA): TGCGCCAGCAGCTCGAACAGAGGGGGAGCTAATTCACCCCTCCACTTT.

The chain joins TRBV18 to TRBJ2-7; D call uncertain. Germline-derived CDR1 and CDR2 are KGHSH and LQKENI. Trimming took 4 bases from V and 5 from J, leaving 9 bases between them. The CDR3 covers 12 residues. The CDR3: CASSRTPNEQYF. CDR3 coding DNA: TGTGCCAGCTCACGAACACCAAACGAGCAGTACTTC.

This clonotype has only a few counts. The chain combines TRBV7-9 with TRBJ2-3; no firm D call. Per the germline V gene, CDR1 is SEHNR and CDR2 is FQNEAQ (reference sequence). V lost 4 bases and J lost 1, with 9 bases in between. This CDR3 spans 14 amino acids. The CDR3 sequence: CASSSLTRTDTQYF. CDR3 DNA sequence: TGTGCCAGCAGCTCACTGACACGCACAGATACGCAGTATTTT.

A note on this clonotype: A junction boundary mismatches the germline segment, possibly from a read error. The J gene is TRBJ2-3, the V gene TRBV20-1, with D perhaps being TRBD1 or TRBD2 (6 bases each). The CDR3 contains 14 residues. Germline-derived CDR1 and CDR2 are DFQATT and SNEGSKA (reference sequence). CDR3 DNA sequence: TGCAGTGCCAGAGGGGGACTGATCACAGATACGCAGTATTTT. Its translation is CSARGGLITDTQYF.

J is TRBJ2-2 and V is TRBV9; unclear D gene. Germline loops: CDR1 SGDLS, CDR2 YYNGEE. Between the trimmed V and J ends, which lost 0 bases and 4 bases, there was a span of 4 bases. The CDR3 spans 13 residues. The CDR3 reads CASSVAPTGELFF. The CDR3, as DNA: TGTGCCAGCAGCGTAGCGCCCACCGGGGAGCTGTTTTTT.

The V call is TRBV29-1, the J call TRBJ2-5, with D perhaps being TRBD1 or TRBD2 (5 bases each). The CDR3 runs 12 residues. The V gene's germline CDR1 is SQVTM and CDR2 ANQGSEA. V lost 8 bases and J lost 5, with 15 bases in between. This chain's CDR3 is CSMGRMGETQYF. The CDR3 DNA is TGCAGCATGGGACGTATGGGGGAGACCCAGTACTTC.

This clonotype was seen at least ten times. The genes are TRBV12-3 or TRBV12-4 and TRBJ1-1; the match to TRBD1 covers 7 bases. The CDR3 runs to 13 residues. The V segment lost 6 bases and the J segment 4 bases; nucleotides outside the gene matches: 5. CDR3 sequence reads: CASRRGLSTEAFF. The CDR3 DNA is TGTGCCAGCAGAAGGGGGCTGAGCACTGAAGCTTTCTTT.

The chain combines TRBV6-2 or TRBV6-3 with TRBJ1-1; D remains unclear. Trimming removed 5 bases at V and 10 bases at J, with 11 bases between. The CDR3 is made up of 11 amino acids. Germline V lookup: CDR1 MNHEY, CDR2 SVGEGT. CDR3 amino acids: CASSQDSRAFF. In DNA form, the CDR3 reads TGTGCCAGCAGTCAGGATTCGAGAGCTTTCTTT.

The chain recombines TRBV4-3 with TRBJ2-3, with 12 bases matching TRBD2. Losses at the gene ends were 1 base for V and 1 base for J; bases not matched to a gene: 6. CDR1 and CDR2 (germline): LGHNA, YSLEER. CDR3 size: 18 residues. For the CDR3, the DNA is TGCGCCAGCAGCCAAGGGAGACTAGCGGGGGCCCGCACAGATACGCAGTATTTT. Residues: CASSQGRLAGARTDTQYF.

This clonotype was seen repeatedly, ten times or more. The chain uses TRBV7-9 and TRBJ2-1; TRBD1 matches at 7 bases. V lost 6 bases, J lost 9 bases, and 2 bases stayed unmatched. CDR3 length: 11 amino acids. Germline V lookup: CDR1 SEHNR, CDR2 FQNEAQ (reference sequence). The CDR3 loop is CASSDRAEQFF. The CDR3 nucleotides read TGTGCCAGCAGTGACAGGGCTGAGCAGTTCTTC.

This clonotype occurred a few times. The rearrangement uses TRBV4-1 and TRBJ2-3; TRBD1 might be the D (6 bases). V dropped 3 bases and J dropped 3 bases, with 16 bases sitting between them. The CDR3 is 16 amino acids. From germline, CDR1 is MGHRA and CDR2 YSYEKL. The CDR3: CASSHVQGRRTDTQYF. For the CDR3, the DNA is TGCGCCAGCAGCCACGTGCAGGGGCGCAGGACAGATACGCAGTATTTT.

The chain carries TRBV7-9 and TRBJ1-4; D is possibly TRBD1 (6 bases). Germline V CDR1 and CDR2: SEHNR, FQNEAQ (reference sequence). The CDR3 covers 13 residues. Trimming removed 5 bases from V and 12 bases from J, with 16 bases in between. CDR3 DNA sequence: TGTGCCAGCAGCCCCCGACAGGCCCATGAACTGTTTTTT. Translating it yields CASSPRQAHELFF.

This clonotype was found a few times. V usage is TRBV4-1 and J usage is TRBJ2-1; unclear D gene. Germline CDR1 is MGHRA and CDR2 is YSYEKL. The V and J ends lost 0 bases and 5 bases respectively, with 5 bases between them. The CDR3 length is 13 residues. In nucleotides, the CDR3 is TGCGCCAGCAGCCAAGAAGGAAACAATGAGCAGTTCTTC. Its protein product is CASSQEGNNEQFF.

This chain connects TRBV12-3 or TRBV12-4 to TRBJ1-1, with a possible D match to TRBD1 (6 bases). V lost 6 bases and J 6 bases, leaving 14 bases between the germline ends. This CDR3 spans 13 amino acids. The CDR3 DNA is TGTGCCAGCAGAGAGACAGGAGAAGCTGAAGCTTTCTTT. As protein: CASRETGEAEAFF.

This clonotype was counted a few times. The chain uses TRBV7-3 and TRBJ1-1, with TRBD1 as a possible D gene (5 bases). This CDR3 has 14 amino acids. CDR1 is SGHTA and CDR2 is FQGTGA in the germline V gene. Trimming left V 5 bases short and J 2 bases short, with 12 bases between. The CDR3 nucleotides read TGTGCCAGCAGCCTACGGACACAAAACACTGAAGCTTTCTTT. Encoded protein: CASSLRTQNTEAFF.

The V and J genes are TRBV19 and TRBJ1-5; D perhaps matches TRBD1 (6 bases). The V gene's germline CDR1 is LNHDA and CDR2 SQIVND (reference sequence). Trimming left V 5 bases short and J 5 bases short, with 10 bases between. The CDR3 extends over 13 amino acids. The CDR3 spells CASSLYRDQPQHF. The CDR3 DNA reads TGTGCCAGTAGTCTTTACAGGGATCAGCCCCAGCATTTT.

This chain links TRBV27 with TRBJ1-2; D perhaps matches TRBD1 (6 bases). Germline V gene data show CDR1 as MNHEY and CDR2 as SMNVEV (reference sequence). The V end was cut by 6 bases, the J end by 4 bases, with 12 bases between. The CDR3 is 13 residues long. CDR3 sequence: CASRDSSRYGYTF. The CDR3 nucleotides read TGTGCCAGCAGGGACAGCTCCCGCTATGGCTACACCTTC.

The rearrangement uses TRBV7-2 and TRBJ2-2; D tentatively fits TRBD1 or TRBD2 (6 bases each). From germline, CDR1 is SGHTA and CDR2 FQGNSA. V gave up 0 bases and J gave up 4 bases, with 9 bases separating them. This CDR3 spans 15 amino acids. The CDR3 here is CASSLAKGGTGELFF. CDR3 sequence (DNA): TGTGCCAGCAGCTTAGCGAAGGGGGGCACCGGGGAGCTGTTTTTT.

This chain uses TRBV20-1 with TRBJ2-1, with 10 bases aligning to TRBD2. Germline-derived CDR1 and CDR2 are DFQATT and SNEGSKA (reference sequence). This CDR3 region has 14 residues. V lost 5 bases to trimming and J lost 8 bases; unmatched junction nucleotides: 9. The CDR3 sequence is CSAGPTSGAYEQFF. The CDR3 bases are TGCAGTGCTGGCCCTACTAGCGGGGCGTATGAGCAGTTCTTC.